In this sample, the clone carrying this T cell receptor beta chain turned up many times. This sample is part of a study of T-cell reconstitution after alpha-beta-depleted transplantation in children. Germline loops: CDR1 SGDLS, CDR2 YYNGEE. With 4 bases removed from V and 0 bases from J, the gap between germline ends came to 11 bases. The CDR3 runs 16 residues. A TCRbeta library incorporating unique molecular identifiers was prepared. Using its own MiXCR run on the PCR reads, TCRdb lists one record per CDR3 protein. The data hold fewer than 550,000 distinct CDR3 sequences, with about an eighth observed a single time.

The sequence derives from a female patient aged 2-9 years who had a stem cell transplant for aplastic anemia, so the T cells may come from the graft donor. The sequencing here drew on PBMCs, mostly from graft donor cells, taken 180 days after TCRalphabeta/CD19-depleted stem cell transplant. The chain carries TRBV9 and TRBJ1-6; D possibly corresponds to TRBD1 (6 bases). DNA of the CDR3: TGTGCCAGCAGCTTAGGACAGAGCTCCTATAATTCACCCCTCCACTTT. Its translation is CASSLGQSSYNSPLHF.